The TCR beta chain described here comes from a study of blood T cell repertoires in COVID-19. Profiled with immunoSEQ multiplex PCR; TCRdb holds only in-frame clones, not every one. The sample shows some 170,000 clones, 81% of them seen only once. Germline CDR1 MNHEY, CDR2 SMNVEV (reference sequence). Trimming pared 4 bases from V and 0 bases from J, leaving 11 bases between. The CDR3 is 15 residues long. The chain couples TRBV27 to TRBJ2-3; no definite D call. The source is a woman aged 40 to 55 with COVID-19, enrolled during active disease. Sequencing was carried out using peripheral blood. CDR3 residues: CASSSIGGSTDTQYF. CDR3 nucleotide sequence: TGTGCCAGCAGTTCCATTGGCGGCAGCACAGATACGCAGTATTTT.